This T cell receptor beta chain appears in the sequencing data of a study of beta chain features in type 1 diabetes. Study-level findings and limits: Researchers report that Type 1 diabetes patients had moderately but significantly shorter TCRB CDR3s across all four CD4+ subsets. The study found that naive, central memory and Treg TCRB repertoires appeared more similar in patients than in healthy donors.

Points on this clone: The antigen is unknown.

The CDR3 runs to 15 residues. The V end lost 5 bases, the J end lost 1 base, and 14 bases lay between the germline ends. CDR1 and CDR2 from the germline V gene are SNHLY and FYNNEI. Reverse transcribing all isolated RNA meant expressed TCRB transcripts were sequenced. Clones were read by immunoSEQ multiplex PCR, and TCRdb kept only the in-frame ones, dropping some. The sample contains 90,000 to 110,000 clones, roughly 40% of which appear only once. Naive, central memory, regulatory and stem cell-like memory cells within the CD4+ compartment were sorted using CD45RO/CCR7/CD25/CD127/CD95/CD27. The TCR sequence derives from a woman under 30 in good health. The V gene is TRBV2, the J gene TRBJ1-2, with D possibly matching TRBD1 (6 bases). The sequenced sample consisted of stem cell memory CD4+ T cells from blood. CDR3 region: CASSLDRNRNYGYTF. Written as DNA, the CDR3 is TGTGCCAGCAGTCTTGACAGGAACCGTAACTATGGCTACACCTTC. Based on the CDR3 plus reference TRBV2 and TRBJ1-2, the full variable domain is EPEVTQTPSHQVTQMGQEVILRCVPISNHLYFYWYRQILGQKVEFLVSFYNNEISEKSEIFDDQFSVERPDGSNFTLKIRSTKLEDSAMYFCASSLDRNRNYGYTFGSGTRLTVV.